The next 30 T cell receptor beta chains were all read from a single sample in a study of cytomegalovirus exposure and HLA in healthy donors. In the PCR, 60 Vbeta and 13 Jbeta primers were used. Using immunoSEQ multiplex PCR, the repertoire was profiled, and TCRdb retains in-frame clones only, with some absent. The sample carries over 150,000 clones, around 85% recorded once. Sequences were obtained from PBMCs. These receptors came from a boy aged 2-15 years in good health and CMV-seronegative.

The CDR3 DNA follows: TGTGCCAGCAGTTTGGCGGGGAGCACTGAAGCTTTCTTT. Translated, it gives CASSLAGSTEAFF. The gene calls are TRBV27 and TRBJ1-1, with D uncertain. V dropped 3 bases and J dropped 4 bases, with 9 bases sitting between them. CDR3 length: 13 residues. Germline loops: CDR1 MNHEY, CDR2 SMNVEV (reference sequence).

This clone was found once. This chain connects TRBV10-1 to TRBJ1-1; TRBD1 matches at 7 bases. Germline values: CDR1 WNHNN, CDR2 SYGVQD (reference sequence). The CDR3 sequence is 14 residues long. V trimming: 3 bases; J trimming: 5 bases; junction bases outside the gene matches: 6. CDR3 nucleotide sequence: TGCGCCAGCAGTGAAAGGGGGCGTCGGACTGAAGCTTTCTTT. Amino acids: CASSERGRRTEAFF.

Only a few counts were recorded for this clone. The chain employs TRBV7-8 and TRBJ1-2; D is ambiguous. Trimming shortened V by 2 bases and J by 5 bases, and 9 bases separated the two germline ends. The length of the CDR3 is 13 residues. CDR1 is SGHVS, CDR2 FQNEAQ, per germline. The CDR3 bases are TGTGCCAGCAGCTTAACGGTTCTTTATGGCTACACCTTC. Encoded protein: CASSLTVLYGYTF. The full variable domain, in which reference TRBV7-8 and TRBJ1-2 provide the parts outside the CDR3, is GAGVSQSPRYKVAKRGQDVALRCDPISGHVSLFWYQQALGQGPEFLTYFQNEAQLDKSGLPSDRFFAERPEGSVSTLKIQRTQQEDSAVYLCASSLTVLYGYTFGSGTRLTVV.

CDR3: CASSSMRWGVATYNSPLHF. The CDR3 nucleotides are TGTGCCAGCTCATCCATGAGATGGGGAGTAGCGACCTATAATTCACCCCTCCACTTT. This chain uses TRBV18 with TRBJ1-6; no firm D call. CDR3 length equals 19 residues. Trimming removed 5 bases from V and 2 bases from J, with 22 bases in between. Germline V gives CDR1 KGHSH, CDR2 LQKENI.

The rearrangement joins TRBV2 to TRBJ2-5; D uncertain. TRBJ2-7 explains the end of the DNA better; the J call may be wrong. Germline lookup yields CDR1 SNHLY and CDR2 FYNNEI. The CDR3 extends over 12 amino acids. The chain's CDR3 is CASAPEIGEQYF. As DNA, the CDR3 is TGTGCCAGCGCGCCGGAGATAGGCGAGCAGTACTTC.

This clone was observed a few times. The chain uses TRBV6-1 and TRBJ2-7; D gene unclear. With 4 bases removed from V and 7 bases from J, the gap between germline ends came to 14 bases. CDR3 length: 13 amino acids. Germline V CDR1 and CDR2: MNHNS, SASEGT. In DNA, the CDR3 is TGTGCCAGCAGTGTCGATGTCCTACGAGAGCAGTACTTC. Amino acid sequence: CASSVDVLREQYF.

This clone was counted only a few times. V and J are TRBV6-6 and TRBJ1-4; D gene unclear. This CDR3 contains 14 residues. Germline-derived CDR1 and CDR2 are MNHNY and SVGAGI (reference sequence). Trimming shortened V by 10 bases and J by 8 bases, and 20 bases separated the two germline ends. CDR3 region: CATLNQNRVEKLFF. The CDR3 nucleotides read TGTGCCACACTTAATCAGAACCGGGTAGAAAAACTGTTTTTT.

V gene TRBV2 combines with J gene TRBJ1-3, with D possibly TRBD1 on 6 matching bases. Deletions cut 4 bases from V and 2 bases from J, with 15 bases between. This CDR3 region has 16 residues. The germline CDR1 and CDR2 sequences are SNHLY and FYNNEI. The CDR3 here is CASSVPSPGAGNTIYF. The CDR3 nucleotides are TGTGCCAGCAGTGTCCCCTCCCCAGGGGCTGGAAACACCATATATTTT.

The chain carries TRBV2 and TRBJ1-5; maybe TRBD1 (5 bases). V gave up 5 bases and J gave up 3 bases, with 14 bases separating them. The CDR3 extends over 15 amino acids. In germline, CDR1 is SNHLY, CDR2 FYNNEI. The CDR3 sequence: CASSPVGANNQPQHF. The DNA for the CDR3 is TGTGCCAGCAGTCCCGTAGGGGCCAACAATCAGCCCCAGCATTTT.

The rearrangement uses TRBV11-2 and TRBJ2-2; tentatively, D is TRBD2 (6 bases). Trimming cost V 8 bases and J 8 bases, with 18 bases left between them. Germline V gene data show CDR1 as SGHAT and CDR2 as FQNNGV. The CDR3 has 14 amino acids. DNA of the CDR3: TGTGCCAGCGTACTCTCAGCGGGCCTGGGGGAGCTGTTTTTT. Its translation: CASVLSAGLGELFF.

The chain recombines TRBV28 with TRBJ2-7, with TRBD1 matching over 9 bases. The junction had 9 bases not matched to a gene; V was cut back by 4 bases and J by 5 bases. Germline V CDR1 and CDR2: MDHEN, SYDVKM. The CDR3 spans 15 residues. CDR3 nucleotides: TGTGCCAGCAGTTCCCCGGACAGGGGAAACAACGAGCAGTACTTC. Translation: CASSSPDRGNNEQYF.

J is TRBJ2-7 and V is TRBV5-6; TRBD1 matches 10 bases. Per the germline V gene, CDR1 is SGHDT and CDR2 is YYEEEE. V shed 0 bases and J 0 bases; nucleotides not matched to a gene: 3. The CDR3 consists of 16 residues. CDR3 nucleotide sequence: TGTGCCAGCAGCTTGGATGGGACAGGGGACTCCTACGAGCAGTACTTC. It codes for CASSLDGTGDSYEQYF. Combining the CDR3 with reference TRBV5-6 and TRBJ2-7 gives the whole variable domain DAGVTQSPTHLIKTRGQQVTLRCSPKSGHDTVSWYQQALGQGPQFIFQYYEEEERQRGNFPDRFSGHQFPNYSSELNVNALLLGDSALYLCASSLDGTGDSYEQYFGPGTRLTVT.

This rearrangement joins TRBV2 to TRBJ1-2; D is undetermined. V dropped 6 bases and J dropped 4 bases, with 21 bases sitting between them. The CDR3 has 16 amino acids. Germline lookup yields CDR1 SNHLY and CDR2 FYNNEI. CDR3 sequence: CASRTSIVRQSYGYTF. In DNA form, the CDR3 reads TGTGCCAGCAGGACTTCTATAGTACGCCAAAGCTATGGCTACACCTTC.

The rearrangement links TRBV2 to TRBJ2-3, with 10 bases matching TRBD1. The CDR3 covers 15 residues. CDR1 and CDR2 from the germline V gene are SNHLY and FYNNEI. J gave up 4 bases and V 6 bases, and 7 bases lay outside the gene matches. For the CDR3, the DNA is TGTGCCAGCAGGCGACAGGGGGCGACCGCAGATACGCAGTATTTT. This codes for CASRRQGATADTQYF.

The CDR3 here is CASSFLQANEQYF. The CDR3 region has the DNA TGTGCCAGCAGTTTCTTACAGGCCAACGAGCAGTACTTC. J is TRBJ2-7 and V is TRBV27; possibly TRBD1 for D (5 bases). Germline V gene sequence: CDR1 MNHEY, CDR2 SMNVEV (reference sequence). CDR3 length equals 13 residues. V lost 3 bases, J lost 5 bases, and 11 bases lay in between.

The chain joins TRBV2 to TRBJ2-2; D is possibly TRBD2 (6 bases). CDR3 length: 14 residues. V lost 8 bases and J lost 3, with 13 bases in between. The V gene's germline CDR1 is SNHLY and CDR2 FYNNEI. Here the CDR3 DNA reads TGTGCCAGCCGAGGAGGGGTGGACACCGGGGAGCTGTTTTTT. Residues: CASRGGVDTGELFF.

The sample holds a few counts of this clone. The chain is built from TRBV29-1 and TRBJ2-2; a possible D gene is TRBD2 (6 bases). CDR1 is SQVTM and CDR2 is ANQGSEA in the germline V gene. The germline V and J ends were trimmed by 6 bases and 3 bases, with 17 bases remaining between them. This CDR3 region has 15 residues. The CDR3 DNA is TGCAGCGTCGGGCCTCGGGGGTCGGACACCGGGGAGCTGTTTTTT. Residues: CSVGPRGSDTGELFF.

This chain joins TRBV30 and TRBJ2-6; the match to TRBD1 covers 12 bases. The CDR3 contains 16 residues. J lost 4 bases, V lost 8 bases, and 9 bases had no gene match. Germline V gene data show CDR1 as GTSNPN and CDR2 as SVGIG (reference sequence). CDR3 sequence: CARGGQGALGANVLTF. Here the CDR3 DNA reads TGTGCCCGCGGGGGACAGGGGGCTTTGGGGGCCAACGTCCTGACTTTC.

The J gene is TRBJ2-4, the V gene TRBV14; tentatively, D is TRBD1 (6 bases). Germline-derived CDR1 and CDR2 are SGHDN and FVKESK. Trimming stripped 6 bases from V and 5 bases from J, with 11 bases between. This CDR3 is 13 amino acids long. The CDR3 DNA follows: TGTGCCAGCAGTCGGGACACAGAAAACATTCAGTACTTC. Protein sequence: CASSRDTENIQYF.

The rearrangement links TRBV5-1 to TRBJ2-1; TRBD2 matches at 8 bases. Germline V CDR1 and CDR2: SGHRS, YFSETQ. The CDR3 consists of 17 residues. V gave up 0 bases and J gave up 0 bases; unmatched junction bases: 5. The CDR3 sequence is CASSLATGGSSYNEQFF. The DNA for the CDR3 is TGCGCCAGCAGCTTGGCCACGGGGGGGAGCTCCTACAATGAGCAGTTCTTC.

The J gene is TRBJ1-2, the V gene TRBV7-6; 11 bases agree with TRBD1. After removal of 5 bases from V and 4 bases from J, the junction contained 6 bases not matched to a gene. The CDR3 loop spans 15 amino acids. Germline CDR1 SGHVS, CDR2 FNYEAQ. CDR3 coding DNA: TGTGCCAGCAGCCCAGGGACAGGGGGGGGCTATGGCTACACCTTC. Translated: CASSPGTGGGYGYTF.

This clone was seen only a few times. The J gene is TRBJ1-3, the V gene TRBV2, with a possible D match to TRBD1 (6 bases). The V gene lost 4 bases and the J gene lost 3 bases, with 7 bases spanning the gap. The CDR3 has 13 residues. CDR1 and CDR2 from the germline V gene are SNHLY and FYNNEI. For the CDR3, the DNA is TGTGCCAGCAGTGGACAGGTTGGAAACACCATATATTTT. Amino acids: CASSGQVGNTIYF.

This sequence joins TRBV6-1 and TRBJ1-5, with 10 bases fitting TRBD1. V shed 6 bases and J 4 bases; nucleotides not matched to a gene: 3. CDR1 and CDR2 from the germline V gene are MNHNS and SASEGT. The CDR3 loop spans 14 amino acids. The DNA for the CDR3 is TGTGCCAGCAGCCTGGACAGGGGGAATCAGCCCCAGCATTTT. As protein: CASSLDRGNQPQHF.

This chain connects TRBV27 to TRBJ1-1; D gene uncertain. Germline V gene lookup returns CDR1 MNHEY and CDR2 SMNVEV (reference sequence). Trimming removed 11 bases from V and 2 bases from J, with 30 bases in between. This CDR3 is built from 18 residues. The DNA of the CDR3 is TGTGCCGGAGGACTAGAAAAACGACCAGATGGGAGCAACACTGAAGCTTTCTTT. It is translated as CAGGLEKRPDGSNTEAFF.

This clone was recorded a few times. The chain has TRBV30 and TRBJ2-2, with TRBD1 matching over 12 bases. The CDR3 has 15 amino acids. The V segment lost 4 bases and the J segment 7 bases; nucleotides outside the gene matches: 7. Germline V lookup: CDR1 GTSNPN, CDR2 SVGIG (reference sequence). The CDR3 DNA reads TGTGCCTGGACCCCGGGACAGGGGGCATACGGGGAGCTGTTTTTT. It specifies CAWTPGQGAYGELFF.

The chain employs TRBV18 and TRBJ2-5; D might be TRBD1 (5 bases). The V end was cut by 4 bases, the J end by 5 bases, with 14 bases between. Germline V CDR1 and CDR2: KGHSH, LQKENI. This CDR3 is 14 amino acids long. CDR3 sequence: CASSRERAGETQYF. As DNA, the CDR3 is TGTGCCAGCTCACGGGAAAGGGCAGGGGAGACCCAGTACTTC.

CDR3 DNA sequence: TGTGCCAGCTCACCGCAAAGGGGCCAGGTCCACTATGGCTACACCTTC. It specifies CASSPQRGQVHYGYTF. The chain joins TRBV18 to TRBJ1-2; D is perhaps TRBD1 (5 bases). CDR3 size: 16 residues. From germline, CDR1 is KGHSH and CDR2 LQKENI. Trimming removed 3 bases from V and 3 bases from J, with 17 bases in between.

The chain has TRBV2 and TRBJ1-2; D gene unclear. The length of the CDR3 is 10 residues. Germline lookup yields CDR1 SNHLY and CDR2 FYNNEI. For the CDR3, the DNA is TGTGCTTCCGCGGGGTATGGCTACACCTTC. Residues: CASAGYGYTF.

This clone was seen a handful of times. V and J are TRBV6-5 and TRBJ1-3; a possible D gene is TRBD1 (5 bases). Trimming pared 7 bases from V and 3 bases from J, leaving 16 bases between. Per the germline V gene, CDR1 is MNHEY and CDR2 is SVGAGI. This CDR3 spans 15 amino acids. CDR3 coding DNA: TGTGCCAGCAACCTCAGTGGGGGGTATGGAAACACCATATATTTT. Translating it yields CASNLSGGYGNTIYF.

This chain uses TRBV2 with TRBJ1-3; D possibly corresponds to TRBD1 (6 bases). There are 14 residues in the CDR3. Trimming pared 2 bases from V and 3 bases from J, leaving 8 bases between. Per germline, CDR1 SNHLY and CDR2 FYNNEI. The CDR3 nucleotides are TGTGCCAGCAGTGAATTAGGGGGTGGAAACACCATATATTTT. Its translation is CASSELGGGNTIYF.